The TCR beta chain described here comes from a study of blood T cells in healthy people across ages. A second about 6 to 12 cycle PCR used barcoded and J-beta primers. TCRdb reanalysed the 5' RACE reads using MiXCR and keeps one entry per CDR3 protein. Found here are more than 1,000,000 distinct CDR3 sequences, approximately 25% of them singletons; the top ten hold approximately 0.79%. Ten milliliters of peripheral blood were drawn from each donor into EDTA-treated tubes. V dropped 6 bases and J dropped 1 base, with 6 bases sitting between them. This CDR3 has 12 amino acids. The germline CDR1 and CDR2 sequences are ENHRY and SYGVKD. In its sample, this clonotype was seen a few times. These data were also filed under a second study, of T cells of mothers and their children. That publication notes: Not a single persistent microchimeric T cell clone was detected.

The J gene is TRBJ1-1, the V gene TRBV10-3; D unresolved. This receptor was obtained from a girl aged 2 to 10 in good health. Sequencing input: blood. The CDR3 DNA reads TGTGCCATCAGCCGACAGAACACTGAAGCTTTCTTT. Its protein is CAISRQNTEAFF.